The clone carrying this T cell receptor beta chain has a count of ten or more. As yet, its antigen is unknown. The sample originates from a study of cytomegalovirus exposure and HLA in healthy donors. Sequencing was performed with immunoSEQ multiplex PCR; in TCRdb, only in-frame clones are kept and a portion is missing. Of approximately 300,000 clones listed, about nine tenths were seen once; the top ten hold 1.2%. The V end lost 0 bases, the J end lost 0 bases, and 9 bases lay between the germline ends. The CDR3 has 17 amino acids. Germline V gives CDR1 LGHNA, CDR2 YNFKEQ. Study conclusions and caveats: Subsequent analysis showed first-cohort TCR clusters tending to co-occur in more than 95 validation repertoires.

This TCR came from a woman aged 25 to 39 in good health and CMV-seropositive. The chain joins TRBV4-2 to TRBJ2-6, with D possibly matching TRBD1 (6 bases). Sequencing used PBMCs. CDR3 sequence reads: CASSQDGDNSGANVLTF. The CDR3, as DNA: TGTGCCAGCAGCCAAGATGGGGACAACTCTGGGGCCAACGTCCTGACTTTC.